This note documents a single TCR beta chain sequence. These data belong to a study of blood T cell repertoires in COVID-19. The CDR3 is made up of 15 amino acids. Trimming took 4 bases from V and 2 from J, leaving 13 bases between them. Germline CDR1 and CDR2: SGHDT and YYEEEE. Sequencing was performed with immunoSEQ multiplex PCR; in TCRdb, only in-frame clones are kept and a portion is missing. The sample holds about 180,000 clones, about 80% seen once. The chain employs TRBV5-6 and TRBJ2-1; D gene unclear. This clonotype was sampled from a man in his sixties who had been exposed to COVID-19. The sequenced sample consisted of PBMCs or T cells enriched from blood (not recorded which). The CDR3 DNA follows: TGTGCCAGCAGCGACGTTTCTAGACCCTACAATGAGCAGTTCTTC. Its translation is CASSDVSRPYNEQFF.